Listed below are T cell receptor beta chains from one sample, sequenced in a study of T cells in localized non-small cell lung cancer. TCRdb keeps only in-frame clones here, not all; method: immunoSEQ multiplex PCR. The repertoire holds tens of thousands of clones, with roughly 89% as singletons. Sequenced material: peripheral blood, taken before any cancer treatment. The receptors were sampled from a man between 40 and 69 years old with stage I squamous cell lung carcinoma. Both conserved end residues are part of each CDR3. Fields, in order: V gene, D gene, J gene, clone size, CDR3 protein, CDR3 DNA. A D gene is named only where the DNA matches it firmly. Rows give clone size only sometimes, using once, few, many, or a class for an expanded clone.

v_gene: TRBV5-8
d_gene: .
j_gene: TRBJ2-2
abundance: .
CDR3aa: CASSYLGVADTGELFF
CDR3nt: TGTGCCAGCAGCTACCTAGGTGTGGCGGACACCGGGGAGCTGTTTTTT

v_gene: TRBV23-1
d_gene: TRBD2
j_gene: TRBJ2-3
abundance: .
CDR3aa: CASSTTSGRWADTQYF
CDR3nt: TGCGCCAGCAGTACGACTAGCGGGAGATGGGCAGATACGCAGTATTTT

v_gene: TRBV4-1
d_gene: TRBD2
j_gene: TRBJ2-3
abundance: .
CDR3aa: CASSPRYILGAGGHQGTDTQYF
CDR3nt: TGCGCCAGCAGCCCCCGGTACATCTTAGGAGCGGGAGGGCATCAAGGGACAGATACGCAGTATTTT

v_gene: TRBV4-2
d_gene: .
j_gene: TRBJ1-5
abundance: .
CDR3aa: CASSPLINQPQHF
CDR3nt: TGTGCCAGCAGCCCCCTTATCAATCAGCCCCAGCATTTT

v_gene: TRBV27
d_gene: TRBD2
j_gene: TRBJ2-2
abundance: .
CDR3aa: CASKGLVRTGELFF
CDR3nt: TGTGCCAGCAAGGGACTAGTGCGCACCGGGGAGCTGTTTTTT

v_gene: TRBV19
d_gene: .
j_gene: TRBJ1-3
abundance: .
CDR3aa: CASSTPISGNTIYF
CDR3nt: TGTGCCAGTAGTACTCCGATATCCGGAAACACCATATATTTT

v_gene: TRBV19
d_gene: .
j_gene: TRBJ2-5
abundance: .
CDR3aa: CASSGGQETQYF
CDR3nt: TGTGCCAGTAGTGGGGGGCAGGAGACCCAGTACTTC

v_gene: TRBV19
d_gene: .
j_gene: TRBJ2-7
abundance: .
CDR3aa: CASSIDGGISYEQYF
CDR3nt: TGTGCCAGTAGTATAGATGGGGGTATCTCCTACGAGCAGTACTTC

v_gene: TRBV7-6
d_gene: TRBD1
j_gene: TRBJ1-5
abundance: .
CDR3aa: CASSFGTGEGVPQHF
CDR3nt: TGTGCCAGCAGCTTCGGGACAGGGGAGGGGGTGCCCCAGCATTTT

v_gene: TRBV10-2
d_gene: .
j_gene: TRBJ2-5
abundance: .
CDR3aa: CASSEVERFQETQYF
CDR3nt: TGCGCCAGCAGTGAGGTGGAGAGATTCCAAGAGACCCAGTACTTC

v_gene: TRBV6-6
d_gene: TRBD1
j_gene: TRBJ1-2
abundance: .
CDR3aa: CASREGQGAYGYTF
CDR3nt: TGTGCCAGCAGGGAAGGACAGGGGGCCTATGGCTACACCTTC

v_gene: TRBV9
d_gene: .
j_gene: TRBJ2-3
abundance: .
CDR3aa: CASSVATGSGQYF
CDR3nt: TGTGCCAGCAGCGTAGCTACGGGCTCGGGGCAGTATTTT

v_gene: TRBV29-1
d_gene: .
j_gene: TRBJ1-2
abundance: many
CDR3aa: CSSHRTRGENGYTF
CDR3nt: TGCAGTTCTCACAGGACCCGGGGAGAAAATGGCTACACCTTC

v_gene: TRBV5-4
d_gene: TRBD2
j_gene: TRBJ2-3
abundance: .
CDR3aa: CASSFSGRSTDTQYF
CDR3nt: TGTGCCAGCAGCTTTAGCGGGAGGAGCACAGATACGCAGTATTTT

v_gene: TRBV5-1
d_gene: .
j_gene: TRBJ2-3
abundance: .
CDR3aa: CASSLPDLDTQYF
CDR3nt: TGCGCCAGCAGCTTGCCAGATTTGGATACGCAGTATTTT

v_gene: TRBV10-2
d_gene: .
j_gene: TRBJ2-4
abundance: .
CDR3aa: CASSAVAKNIQYF
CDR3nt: TGCGCCAGCAGTGCGGTAGCCAAAAACATTCAGTACTTC